This T cell receptor (beta chain) was obtained from a study of cytomegalovirus exposure and HLA in healthy donors. In the case of this clone: The target antigen is unknown.

The CDR3 contains 15 residues. Study findings and constraints: Most subjects had HLA-A and HLA-B alleles reportedly predicted accurately by TCR beta sequences. DRB1 showed the most TCR associations and HLA-C the fewest in a later analysis, as rates varied by HLA locus.

The PCR ran on 60 Vbeta and 13 Jbeta primers. Method: immunoSEQ multiplex PCR; TCRdb's copy keeps in-frame clones and lacks some. The table includes approximately 150,000 clones, roughly 79% detected once. The chain carries TRBV12-2 and TRBJ2-7; TRBD2, as called in the table, went unchecked against the DNA. TRBV12-2 counts as a pseudogene. Sequenced input: PBMCs. The receptor was derived from a male donor in good health and CMV-seronegative. The CDR3 is CASRLVSRPFYEQYF. The CDR3 coding sequence is TGTGCAAGTCGCTTAGTCTCTAGACCATTCTACGAGCAGTACTTC.